What follows describes a single TCR beta chain. Its antigen is unknown. The V segment lost 1 base and the J segment 2 bases; nucleotides outside the gene matches: 4. The germline V gene encodes CDR1 SGHVS and CDR2 FQNEAQ. This CDR3 comprises 16 residues. TCRdb re-derived calls from the 5' RACE reads in MiXCR, one entry per CDR3 protein. The repertoire holds about 450,000 distinct CDR3 sequences, with about 24% as singletons. The entry originates in a study of CD8 T cells in ankylosing spondylitis. General observations from the study: Both synovial fluid and blood in reactive arthritis had previously been reported to carry some motif variants. Made up of roughly 8 highly homologous variants, a TCR beta motif appeared characteristic of ankylosing spondylitis blood.

The chain joins TRBV7-8 to TRBJ2-3; 9 bases align to TRBD2. The clonotype was recovered from a male donor with ankylosing spondylitis. Sequenced sample: blood, either unsorted or a sorted T cell fraction (not recorded which). The CDR3 protein is CASSLGSGRPTDTQYF. CDR3 in DNA: TGTGCCAGCAGCTTAGGGAGCGGGAGGCCCACAGATACGCAGTATTTT.